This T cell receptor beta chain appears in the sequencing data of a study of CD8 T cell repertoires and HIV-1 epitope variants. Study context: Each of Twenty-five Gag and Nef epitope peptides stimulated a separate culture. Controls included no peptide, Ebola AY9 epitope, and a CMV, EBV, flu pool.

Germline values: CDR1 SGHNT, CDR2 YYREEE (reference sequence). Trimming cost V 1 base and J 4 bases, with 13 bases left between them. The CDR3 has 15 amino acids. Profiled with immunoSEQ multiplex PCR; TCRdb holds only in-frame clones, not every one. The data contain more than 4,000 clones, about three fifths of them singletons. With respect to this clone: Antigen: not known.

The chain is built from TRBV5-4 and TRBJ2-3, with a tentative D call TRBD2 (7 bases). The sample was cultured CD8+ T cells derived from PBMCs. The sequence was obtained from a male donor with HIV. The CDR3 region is CASSLSAGAPDTQYF. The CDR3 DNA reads TGTGCCAGCAGCTTGTCGGCGGGGGCACCAGATACGCAGTATTTT. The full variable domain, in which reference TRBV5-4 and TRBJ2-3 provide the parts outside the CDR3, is ETGVTQSPTHLIKTRGQQVTLRCSSQSGHNTVSWYQQALGQGPQFIFQYYREEENGRGNFPPRFSGLQFPNYSSELNVNALELDDSALYLCASSLSAGAPDTQYFGPGTRLTVL.